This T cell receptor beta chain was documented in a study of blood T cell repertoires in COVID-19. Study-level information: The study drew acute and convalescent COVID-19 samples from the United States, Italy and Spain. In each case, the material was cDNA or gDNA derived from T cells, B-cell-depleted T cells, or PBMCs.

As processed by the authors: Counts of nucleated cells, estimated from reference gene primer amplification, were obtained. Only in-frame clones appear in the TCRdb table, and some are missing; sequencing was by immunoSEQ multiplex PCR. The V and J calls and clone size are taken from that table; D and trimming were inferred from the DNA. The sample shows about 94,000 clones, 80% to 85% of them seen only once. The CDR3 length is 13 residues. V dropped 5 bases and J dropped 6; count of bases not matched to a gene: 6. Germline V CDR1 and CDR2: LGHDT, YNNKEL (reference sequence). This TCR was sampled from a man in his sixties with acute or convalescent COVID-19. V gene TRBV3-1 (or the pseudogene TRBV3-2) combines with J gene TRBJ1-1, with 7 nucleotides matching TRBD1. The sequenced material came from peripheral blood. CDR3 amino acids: CASSYGGQAEAFF. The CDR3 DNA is TGTGCCAGCAGCTACGGAGGACAGGCTGAAGCTTTCTTT.